Shown below are 11 T cell receptor beta chains from a single sample sequenced in a study of fetal regulatory T cell absence and autoimmunity. Clones were read by immunoSEQ multiplex PCR, and TCRdb kept only the in-frame ones, dropping some. The sample contains around 100,000 clones, about three quarters of which appear only once. The sequencing sample was made of pancreas tissue. The source is a male donor with IPEX syndrome.

The rearrangement uses TRBV4-2 and TRBJ2-1; D unclear. Germline CDR1 reads LGHNA; CDR2 reads YNFKEQ. V gave up 4 bases and J gave up 0 bases, with 4 bases separating them. The CDR3 is made up of 13 amino acids. Here the CDR3 reads CASSLRSYNEQFF. DNA for the CDR3: TGTGCCAGCAGCCTCCGCTCCTACAATGAGCAGTTCTTC.

The J gene is TRBJ2-7, the V gene TRBV11-2, with D uncertain. Germline V CDR1 and CDR2: SGHAT, FQNNGV. Trimming cost V 1 base and J 7 bases, with 8 bases left between them. CDR3 length: 12 residues. The CDR3 spells CASSLVAREQYF. The DNA of the CDR3 is TGTGCCAGCAGCTTAGTCGCCAGGGAGCAGTACTTC.

The table lists this clone with a count of one. The genes are TRBV6-5 and TRBJ1-1; no clear D. This CDR3 spans 12 amino acids. Trimming took 4 bases from V and 11 from J, leaving 14 bases between them. Germline loops: CDR1 MNHEY, CDR2 SVGAGI. CDR3 sequence (DNA): TGTGCCAGCAGTTTCCTAGGCCGGCCCGCTTTCTTT. Protein sequence: CASSFLGRPAFF.

This clone was recorded a few times. The chain links TRBV7-9 to TRBJ1-2, with 10 bases lining up with TRBD1. Per germline, CDR1 SEHNR and CDR2 FQNEAQ (reference sequence). With 0 bases clipped from V and 14 bases from J, the junction kept 3 bases outside the gene matches. The CDR3 sequence is 12 residues long. In DNA form, the CDR3 reads TGTGCCAGCAGCTTAGCGGGGACAGGGGAAACCTTC. It translates to CASSLAGTGETF.

This chain joins TRBV20-1 and TRBJ1-2, with 11 bases identical to TRBD1. The CDR3 covers 11 residues. Germline CDR1 reads DFQATT; CDR2 reads SNEGSKA (reference sequence). The V segment lost 8 bases and the J segment 6 bases; nucleotides outside the gene matches: 2. The CDR3 sequence: CSWDRGDGYTF. The CDR3 DNA is TGCAGTTGGGACAGGGGGGATGGCTACACCTTC.

This clone was found many times. The chain is built from TRBV5-5 and TRBJ2-7; TRBD1 matches at 9 bases. This CDR3 has 15 residues. J lost 1 base, V lost 0 bases, and 2 bases had no gene match. Germline CDR1 is SGHKS and CDR2 is YYEKEE (reference sequence). The CDR3, as DNA: TGTGCCAGCAGCTTGGCCGGGACAGGGTCCTACGAGCAGTACTTC. Its translation: CASSLAGTGSYEQYF. The full variable domain, in which reference TRBV5-5 and TRBJ2-7 provide the parts outside the CDR3, is DAGVTQSPTHLIKTRGQQVTLRCSPISGHKSVSWYQQVLGQGPQFIFQYYEKEERGRGNFPDRFSARQFPNYSSELNVNALLLGDSALYLCASSLAGTGSYEQYFGPGTRLTVT.

The chain joins TRBV5-1 to TRBJ2-1; TRBD2 matches 12 bases. Trimming took 0 bases from V and 4 from J; bases not matched to a gene: 5. The germline V gene has CDR1 SGHRS and CDR2 YFSETQ. This CDR3 comprises 17 residues. The CDR3 loop is CASSLALLAGGYNEQFF. CDR3 DNA sequence: TGCGCCAGCAGCTTGGCCCTACTAGCGGGGGGATACAATGAGCAGTTCTTC.

V and J are TRBV5-4 and TRBJ2-3; D remains ambiguous. Germline CDR1 and CDR2: SGHNT and YYREEE (reference sequence). The CDR3 is 13 residues long. V was cut by 4 bases and J by 6 bases, with 12 bases left in between. The CDR3 coding sequence is TGTGCCAGCAGCCCGTATTATTCGGATACGCAGTATTTT. Its protein product is CASSPYYSDTQYF.

The chain combines TRBV11-3 with TRBJ2-5; possible D gene TRBD1, 5 bases. Between the trimmed V and J ends, which lost 5 bases and 7 bases, there was a span of 14 bases. Germline lookup yields CDR1 SGHNT and CDR2 YENEEA. The CDR3 has 13 amino acids. CDR3 region: CASSPQTDGTQYF. CDR3 DNA: TGTGCCAGCAGCCCACAGACAGATGGGACCCAGTACTTC.

The chain carries TRBV4-1 and TRBJ1-6; 8 bases line up with TRBD1. The trim removed 4 bases at V and 8 bases at J, leaving 10 bases unmatched. The CDR3 consists of 16 residues. Looked up from germline, CDR1 is MGHRA and CDR2 is YSYEKL. The CDR3 protein is CASSLRTGRADSPLHF. CDR3 bases: TGCGCCAGCAGCCTACGGACAGGGCGGGCGGATTCACCCCTCCACTTT.

The chain recombines TRBV9 with TRBJ1-1; TRBD1 might be the D (5 bases). V dropped 3 bases and J dropped 5 bases, with 11 bases sitting between them. CDR3 length: 13 amino acids. Germline V lookup: CDR1 SGDLS, CDR2 YYNGEE. CDR3 bases: TGTGCCAGCAGCGCTCAGGGTCGGACTGAAGCTTTCTTT. Amino acid sequence: CASSAQGRTEAFF. Using reference TRBV9 and TRBJ1-1 for the parts outside the CDR3, the full variable domain is DSGVTQTPKHLITATGQRVTLRCSPRSGDLSVYWYQQSLDQGLQFLIQYYNGEERAKGNILERFSAQQFPDLHSELNLSSLELGDSALYFCASSAQGRTEAFFGQGTRLTVV.